This TCR beta chain stems from a study of cytotoxic CD8 clonotypes in ibrutinib-treated CLL. Overall study: Included were about a dozen relapsed/refractory and about 15 treatment-naive patients, of whom some 18 were IGHV unmutated. Samples had a mean of roughly 280,000 productive templates and more than 80,000 productive rearrangements.

Study conclusions and caveats: Sustained-remission patients were sampled at different times than progressing patients were. Starting clonality was above that of age-matched healthy donors and tracked circulating CD8+ T-cell counts.

Clones were read by immunoSEQ multiplex PCR, and TCRdb kept only the in-frame ones, dropping some. The table records tens of thousands of clones, more than 75% of them present only once. On this clone: The antigen is undetermined.

The V and J ends lost 1 base and 4 bases respectively, with 13 bases between them. Germline lookup yields CDR1 LNHNV and CDR2 YYDKDF (reference sequence). The CDR3 totals 15 residues. The clonotype comes from a human donor with chronic lymphocytic leukemia. This specimen was PBMCs, taken after 12 months of ibrutinib treatment. The J gene is TRBJ2-5, the V gene TRBV15, with D possibly being TRBD1 or TRBD2 (5 bases each). CDR3 sequence reads: CATSRVTGHPETQYF. In nucleotides, the CDR3 is TGTGCCACCAGCAGAGTAACGGGGCACCCAGAGACCCAGTACTTC.